This entry concerns a single T cell receptor (beta chain). What it binds is not known. Some clones are missing from TCRdb's copy, which holds only in-frame ones; the method was immunoSEQ multiplex PCR. The profile covers fewer than 400,000 clones, with about 88% appearing a single time and 3.5% taken by the ten largest. There are 14 residues in the CDR3. V gave up 1 base and J gave up 8 bases, with 13 bases separating them. Germline V gene data show CDR1 as SNHLY and CDR2 as FYNNEI. The treatment is: roughly 19 received Ad26.COV2.S at low or high dose, single or two shots; about 5 received placebo; per-sample allocation not given. Specimen acquisition occurred on day 63 following the initial vaccine or placebo injection. The data were obtained in a study of Ad26.COV2.S vaccination and SARS-CoV-2 variants. Across the study: A participant enrolled in the COV1001 Ad26.COV2.S trial arm provided the sample. Doses of Ad26.COV2.S were injected into muscle once or twice, 56 days apart. Study-level results: Vaccinees showed greater spike-specific TCR breadth than placebo recipients. Considerable breadth of spike-specific CD8+ and CD4+ T cell responses has reportedly been documented following vaccination.

Sequenced here: peripheral blood, sampled in a trial of Ad26.COV2.S vaccine versus placebo. The chain is built from TRBV2 and TRBJ2-3; D possibly corresponds to TRBD2 (5 bases). This clonotype was sampled from a person aged 18-65 years who received the Ad26.COV2.S COVID-19 vaccine or a placebo. This chain's CDR3 is CASSEDPTTITQYF. In DNA form, the CDR3 reads TGTGCCAGCAGTGAAGATCCGACTACTATTACGCAGTATTTT.